Here is one T cell receptor beta chain with its context. The record originates from a study of TIL therapy for anti-PD-1-resistant metastatic lung cancer. Study at large: Tumors had a median PD-L1 proportion score of around 6%. Half of patients were current or former smokers.

The libraries were made with immunoSEQ v3. Survey-level samples got around 2.1 million read pairs; deep-level samples got about 5-6 million. Some clones are missing from TCRdb's copy, which holds only in-frame ones; the method was immunoSEQ multiplex PCR. The repertoire consists of about 100,000 clones, with less than 70% occurring once and the leading ten covering approximately 9.9%. Described time point: pre-treatment sample, taken before nivolumab and TIL therapy. Pleural nodules or supraclavicular lymph nodes made up most of the excised metastases sampled. Adults with stage 4 NSCLC were enrolled in a phase I trial. Germline loops: CDR1 KGHSH, CDR2 LQKENI. V lost 4 bases and J lost 0, with 13 bases in between. The length of the CDR3 is 15 residues.

This clonotype originated in a person aged 25-85 years with non-small cell lung cancer. The sequencing here drew on tumor tissue, taken at baseline. This chain links TRBV18 with TRBJ2-7, with D possibly called TRBD1 or TRBD2 (5 bases each). In DNA, the CDR3 is TGTGCCAGCTCACAAATCCGGGACCCCTCCTACGAGCAGTACTTC. This codes for CASSQIRDPSYEQYF. The full variable domain, completed using reference TRBV18 and TRBJ2-7, is NAGVMQNPRHLVRRRGQEARLRCSPMKGHSHVYWYRQLPEEGLKFMVYLQKENIIDESGMPKERFSAEFPKEGPSILRIQQVVRGDSAAYFCASSQIRDPSYEQYFGPGTRLTVT.